The 9 T cell receptor beta chains below were found in one sample sequenced in a study of blood T cell repertoires in COVID-19. Libraries were prepared by immunoSEQ multiplex PCR; TCRdb keeps only in-frame clonotypes and omits some of them. Of about 80,000 clones in the sample, 70% to 80% were seen once. The sequencing sample was made of peripheral blood. The receptors were gathered from a man aged 65 to 79 with active or convalescent COVID-19.

V gene TRBV2 combines with J gene TRBJ2-1; possible D gene TRBD2, 6 bases. V was cut by 6 bases and J by 8 bases, with 14 bases left in between. Germline CDR1 SNHLY, CDR2 FYNNEI. This CDR3 region has 13 residues. The CDR3 DNA sequence: TGTGCCAGCAGGGGCGGGGTCGCGGATGAGCAGTTCTTC. Translated: CASRGGVADEQFF.

This clone has a single count. The chain joins TRBV7-3 to TRBJ2-7, with D perhaps TRBD1 (6 bases). Germline V gene data show CDR1 as SGHTA and CDR2 as FQGTGA. This CDR3 region has 15 residues. Trimming left V 0 bases short and J 5 bases short, with 14 bases between. This chain's CDR3 is CASSLTGAGTNEQYF. The DNA of the CDR3 is TGTGCCAGCAGCTTAACGGGGGCAGGGACGAACGAGCAGTACTTC.

V gene TRBV19 combines with J gene TRBJ1-4, with TRBD1 as a possible D gene (5 bases). CDR3 length equals 15 residues. Germline V gene lookup returns CDR1 LNHDA and CDR2 SQIVND (reference sequence). The V end lost 0 bases, the J end lost 6 bases, and 11 bases lay between the germline ends. This CDR3 reads CASSIDGGKDEKLFF. The CDR3 DNA sequence: TGTGCCAGTAGTATAGACGGGGGAAAGGATGAAAAACTGTTTTTT.

V is TRBV7-2 and J is TRBJ2-1, with TRBD2 as a possible D gene (6 bases). This CDR3 is 14 amino acids long. Between the trimmed V and J ends, which lost 6 bases and 4 bases, there was a span of 13 bases. CDR1 and CDR2 (germline): SGHTA, FQGNSA. The CDR3: CASRPREQYNEQFF. The CDR3 nucleotides are TGTGCCAGCAGGCCGCGGGAACAGTACAATGAGCAGTTCTTC.

The chain uses TRBV19 and TRBJ1-1, with a possible D match to TRBD1 (6 bases). CDR3 length: 13 amino acids. Germline V gene data show CDR1 as LNHDA and CDR2 as SQIVND (reference sequence). The germline V and J ends were trimmed by 3 bases and 4 bases, with 9 bases remaining between them. DNA of the CDR3: TGTGCCAGTAGTATGGGCAGGGGCACTGAAGCTTTCTTT. Translation: CASSMGRGTEAFF. Full variable domain (missing parts from reference TRBV19 and TRBJ1-1): DGGITQSPKYLFRKEGQNVTLSCEQNLNHDAMYWYRQDPGQGLRLIYYSQIVNDFQKGDIAEGYSVSREKKESFPLTVTSAQKNPTAFYLCASSMGRGTEAFFGQGTRLTVV.

The chain links TRBV5-1 to TRBJ2-3, with 8 positions matching TRBD1. CDR1 and CDR2 (germline): SGHRS, YFSETQ. The V segment lost 3 bases and the J segment 1 base; nucleotides outside the gene matches: 4. The CDR3 sequence is 15 residues long. Here the CDR3 reads CASSSSTGGTDTQYF. The CDR3 DNA follows: TGCGCCAGCAGCTCCTCGACAGGGGGCACAGATACGCAGTATTTT.

The chain has TRBV5-1 and TRBJ2-7; TRBD1 is a possible D gene (6 bases). This CDR3 spans 15 amino acids. The germline V and J ends were trimmed by 1 base and 3 bases, with 14 bases remaining between them. CDR1 is SGHRS, CDR2 YFSETQ, per germline. The CDR3: CASSLLQGRVYEQYF. As DNA, the CDR3 is TGCGCCAGCAGCTTGTTACAGGGAAGAGTCTACGAGCAGTACTTC. The whole variable domain, remainder taken from reference TRBV5-1 and TRBJ2-7, is KAGVTQTPRYLIKTRGQQVTLSCSPISGHRSVSWYQQTPGQGLQFLFEYFSETQRNKGNFPGRFSGRQFSNSRSEMNVSTLELGDSALYLCASSLLQGRVYEQYFGPGTRLTVT.

This clone showed up just once. One end of the junction fails to match germline, which may point to a read error. This chain links TRBV19 with TRBJ2-7; 8 nucleotides line up with TRBD1. The CDR3 sequence is 10 residues long. Looked up from germline, CDR1 is LNHDA and CDR2 is SQIVND (reference sequence). CDR3 sequence reads: CASSIGDRGF. The CDR3 DNA sequence: TGTGCCAGTAGTATAGGAGACAGGGGATTC.

The gene calls are TRBV15 and TRBJ1-4; 11 bases line up with TRBD1. Germline trimming cut 3 bases from V and 5 bases from J; bases unmatched to any gene: 2. The germline gives CDR1 LNHNV, CDR2 YYDKDF (reference sequence). The CDR3 has 15 amino acids. The CDR3 sequence is CATSRGQGGNEKLFF. DNA for the CDR3: TGTGCCACCAGCAGGGGACAGGGGGGGAATGAAAAACTGTTTTTT.